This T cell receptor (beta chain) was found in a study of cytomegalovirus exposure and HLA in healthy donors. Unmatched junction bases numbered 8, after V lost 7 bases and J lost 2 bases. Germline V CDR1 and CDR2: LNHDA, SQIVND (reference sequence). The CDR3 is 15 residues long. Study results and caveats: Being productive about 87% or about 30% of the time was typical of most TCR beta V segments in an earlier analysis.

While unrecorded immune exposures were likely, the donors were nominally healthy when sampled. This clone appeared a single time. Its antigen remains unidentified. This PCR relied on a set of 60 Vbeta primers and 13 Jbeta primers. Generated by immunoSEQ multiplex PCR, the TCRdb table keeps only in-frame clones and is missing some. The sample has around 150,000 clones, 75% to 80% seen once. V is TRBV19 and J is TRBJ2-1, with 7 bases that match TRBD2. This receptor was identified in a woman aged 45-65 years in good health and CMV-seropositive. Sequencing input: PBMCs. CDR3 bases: TGTGCCAGTACCCAAGCGGGGATGGCCTACAATGAGCAGTTCTTC. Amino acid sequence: CASTQAGMAYNEQFF.